A few counts support the clone carrying this TCR beta chain. The antigen remains unidentified. These data are taken from a study of regulatory T cells in long-lasting Graves disease. Regarding the study as a whole: Preferential use of TRBV28, TRBJ1-2 and TRBJ2-5 was seen in persistent disease.

Time point denoted: newly diagnosed GD, antithyroid drugs for less than 3 months. The TCR library was made from RNA that had been extracted from PBMCs in TRIzol. Clinicians diagnosed Graves' disease using American Thyroid Association guidelines. The authors built TCR beta libraries using iRepertoire HTBI primers and Arm-PCR of CDR3 regions. MiXCR was run by TCRdb on the multiplex PCR reads, yielding one entry per CDR3 protein. The sample has 400,000 to 450,000 distinct CDR3 sequences, about 17% seen once. Trimming cost V 4 bases and J 3 bases; bases outside gene matches: 14. This CDR3 has 17 amino acids. The germline gives CDR1 LGHDT, CDR2 YNNKEL (reference sequence). These same records also appear under a second study, on T cells in Graves' hyperthyroidism and ophthalmopathy. From that second work: On the basis of clinical symptoms, serum thyroxine and TRAb, thyroid ultrasound and orbital computed tomography, diagnoses were made. Clonotypes that were expanded in thyroid above 0.001 mostly appeared in blood too.

The sample consisted of peripheral blood mononuclear cells (PBMCs), taken at new diagnosis, from a patient treated with antithyroid drugs. The chain carries TRBV3-1 and TRBJ2-5, with 7 nucleotides matching TRBD2. This sequence originates from a woman aged 25 to 39 with Graves disease. CDR3 DNA sequence: TGTGCCAGCAGCCCCGCCGGGGAGGGACGTTGGAAAGAGACCCAGTACTTC. Translation gives CASSPAGEGRWKETQYF.